The source of this T cell receptor (beta chain) is a study of siplizumab effects on memory and regulatory T cells. General observations from the study: It was not possible to assign a naive or memory phenotype to roughly 80-96% of proliferating CD4+ or CD8+ clones. Unstimulated naive T cells seemed to show more diversity than memory cells did, and they also seemed to be among the major contributors to the alloresponse.

Of note for this clone: As yet, its antigen is unknown.

Trimming shortened V by 0 bases and J by 7 bases, and 9 bases separated the two germline ends. The CDR3 is made up of 13 amino acids. Germline V gene sequence: CDR1 MGHRA, CDR2 YSYEKL. Method: immunoSEQ multiplex PCR; TCRdb's copy keeps in-frame clones and lacks some. The repertoire consists of around 95,000 clones, with around 92% occurring once and the leading ten covering roughly 0.16%. This TCR was sampled from a human donor in good health. Sample: CD4+ T cells sorted from blood. This chain joins TRBV4-1 and TRBJ1-2; D uncertain. The CDR3 DNA sequence: TGCGCCAGCAGCCAAGATCTTACTCGTGGCTACACCTTC. Its protein is CASSQDLTRGYTF.